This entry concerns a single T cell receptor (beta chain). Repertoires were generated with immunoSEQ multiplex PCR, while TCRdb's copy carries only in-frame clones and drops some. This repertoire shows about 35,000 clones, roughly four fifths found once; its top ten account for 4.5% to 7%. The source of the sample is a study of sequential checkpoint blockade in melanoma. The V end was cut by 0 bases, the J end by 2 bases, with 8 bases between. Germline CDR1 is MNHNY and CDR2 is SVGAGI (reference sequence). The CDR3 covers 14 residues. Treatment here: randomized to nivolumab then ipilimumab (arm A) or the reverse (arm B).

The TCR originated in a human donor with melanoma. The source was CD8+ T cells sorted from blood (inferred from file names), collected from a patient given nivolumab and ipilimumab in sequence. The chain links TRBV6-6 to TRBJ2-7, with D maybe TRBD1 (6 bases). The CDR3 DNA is TGTGCCAGCAGTTACTCCTGGGGGCCCTACGAGCAGTACTTC. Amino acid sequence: CASSYSWGPYEQYF.